Below are 3 T cell receptor beta chains sequenced from a single sample in a study of blood T cell repertoires in COVID-19. Profiled with immunoSEQ multiplex PCR; TCRdb holds only in-frame clones, not every one. Found here are about 200,000 clones, about 84% of them singletons; the top ten hold about 6%. Sequenced sample: PBMCs or T cells enriched from blood (not recorded which). The receptors originated from a man aged 40-49 years with acute COVID-19.

The gene calls are TRBV18 and TRBJ2-5; D possibly corresponds to TRBD1 (7 bases). Germline assignment: CDR1 KGHSH and CDR2 LQKENI. CDR3 size: 14 residues. Trimming cost V 1 base and J 7 bases, with 13 bases left between them. CDR3 in DNA: TGTGCCAGCTCACCACAGACAGGGCGGGGGACCCAGTACTTC. This sequence encodes CASSPQTGRGTQYF.

This clone showed up just once. The V gene is TRBV28, the J gene TRBJ1-1; the D is unclear. Trimming removed 8 bases from V and 0 bases from J, with 16 bases in between. The length of the CDR3 is 15 residues. Germline V gene data show CDR1 as MDHEN and CDR2 as SYDVKM. This CDR3 reads CASRRAAGMNTEAFF. CDR3 bases: TGTGCCAGCCGGAGGGCGGCGGGAATGAACACTGAAGCTTTCTTT.

This sequence joins TRBV5-1 and TRBJ2-7; TRBD2 might be the D (5 bases). This CDR3 region has 14 residues. Trimming took off 4 bases at V and 7 bases at J, with 18 bases between the two ends. Germline CDR1 and CDR2: SGHRS and YFSETQ. The CDR3 coding sequence is TGCGCCAGCAGCCCGAATACGGACCGCGGGGAGCAGTACTTC. This sequence encodes CASSPNTDRGEQYF.